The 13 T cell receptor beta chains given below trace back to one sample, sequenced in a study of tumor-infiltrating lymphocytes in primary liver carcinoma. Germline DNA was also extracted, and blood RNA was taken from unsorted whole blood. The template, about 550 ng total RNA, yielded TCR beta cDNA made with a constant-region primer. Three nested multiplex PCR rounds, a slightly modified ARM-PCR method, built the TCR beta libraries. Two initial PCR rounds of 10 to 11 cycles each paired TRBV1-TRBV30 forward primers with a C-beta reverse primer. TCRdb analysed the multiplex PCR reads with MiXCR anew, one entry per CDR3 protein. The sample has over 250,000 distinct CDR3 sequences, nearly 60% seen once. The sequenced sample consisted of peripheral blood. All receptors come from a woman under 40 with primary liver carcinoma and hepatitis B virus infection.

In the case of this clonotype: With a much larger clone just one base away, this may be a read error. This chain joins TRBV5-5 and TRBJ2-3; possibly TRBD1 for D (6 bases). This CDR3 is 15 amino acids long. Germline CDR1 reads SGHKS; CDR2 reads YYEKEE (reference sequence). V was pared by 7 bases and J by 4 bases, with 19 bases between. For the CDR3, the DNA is TGTGCCAGCGAGACCGGGACAATGAGCGCAGATACGCAGTATTTT. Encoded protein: CASETGTMSADTQYF.

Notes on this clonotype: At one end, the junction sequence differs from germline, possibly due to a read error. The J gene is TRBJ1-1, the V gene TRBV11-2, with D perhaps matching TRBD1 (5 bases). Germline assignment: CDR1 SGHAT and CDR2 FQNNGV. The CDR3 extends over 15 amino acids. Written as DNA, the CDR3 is TGTGCCAACAGCACCAGTTCTGGGGCAGGGACTGAAGCTTTCTTT. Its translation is CANSTSSGAGTEAFF.

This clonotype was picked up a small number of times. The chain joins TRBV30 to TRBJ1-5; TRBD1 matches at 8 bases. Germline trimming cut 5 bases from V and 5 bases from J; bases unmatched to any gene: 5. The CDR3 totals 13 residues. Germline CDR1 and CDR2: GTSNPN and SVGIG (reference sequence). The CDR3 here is CAWDRGKYQPQHF. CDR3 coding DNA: TGTGCCTGGGACAGGGGAAAGTATCAGCCCCAGCATTTT.

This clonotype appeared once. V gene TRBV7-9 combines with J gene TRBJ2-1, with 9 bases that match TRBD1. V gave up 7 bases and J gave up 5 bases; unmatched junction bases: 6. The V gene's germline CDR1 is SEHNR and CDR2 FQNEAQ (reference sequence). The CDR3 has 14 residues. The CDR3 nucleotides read TGTGCCAGCATTTACAGGGGGCGGGACAATGAGCAGTTCTTC. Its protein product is CASIYRGRDNEQFF.

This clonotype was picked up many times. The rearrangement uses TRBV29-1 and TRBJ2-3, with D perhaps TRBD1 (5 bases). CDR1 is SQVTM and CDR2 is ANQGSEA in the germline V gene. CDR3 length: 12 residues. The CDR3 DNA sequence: TGCAGTACAGGTCGAATCACAGATACGCAGTATTTT. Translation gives CSTGRITDTQYF.

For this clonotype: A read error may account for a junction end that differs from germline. CDR3 sequence (DNA): TGTGTCAGCACCTTAATCCGGGCCGCTGTTTCAGATGGCTACACCTTC. Translating it yields CVSTLIRAAVSDGYTF. The rearrangement links TRBV11-2 to TRBJ1-2; D gene unclear. Germline CDR1 SGHAT, CDR2 FQNNGV. This CDR3 contains 16 residues.

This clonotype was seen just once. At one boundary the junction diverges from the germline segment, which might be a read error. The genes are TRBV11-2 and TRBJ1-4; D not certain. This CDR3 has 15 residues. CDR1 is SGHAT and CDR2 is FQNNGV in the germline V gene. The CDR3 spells CVSSTRKAINEKLFF. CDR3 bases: TGTGTCAGCAGCACGAGAAAAGCAATTAATGAAAAACTGTTTTTT.

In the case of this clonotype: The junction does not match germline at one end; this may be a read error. CDR3 loop: CTSRGQRYTEAFF. The CDR3 nucleotides are TGTACCAGCAGGGGACAGAGATACACTGAAGCTTTCTTT. This chain uses TRBV11-2 with TRBJ1-1; 7 bases match TRBD1. This CDR3 is built from 13 residues. The germline gives CDR1 SGHAT, CDR2 FQNNGV.

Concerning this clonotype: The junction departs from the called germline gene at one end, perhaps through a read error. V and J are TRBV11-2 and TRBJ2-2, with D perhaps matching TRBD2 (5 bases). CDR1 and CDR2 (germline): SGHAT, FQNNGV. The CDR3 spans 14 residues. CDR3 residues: CASSLAFRPGELLF. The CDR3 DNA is TGTGCCAGCAGCTTAGCATTCCGTCCCGGGGAGCTGCTTTTT.

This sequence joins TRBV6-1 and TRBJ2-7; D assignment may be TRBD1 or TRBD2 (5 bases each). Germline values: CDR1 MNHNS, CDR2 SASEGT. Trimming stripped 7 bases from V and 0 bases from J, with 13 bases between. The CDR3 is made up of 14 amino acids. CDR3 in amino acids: CASIVGPSSYEQYF. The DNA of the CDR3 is TGTGCCAGCATAGTGGGACCGAGCTCCTACGAGCAGTACTTC.

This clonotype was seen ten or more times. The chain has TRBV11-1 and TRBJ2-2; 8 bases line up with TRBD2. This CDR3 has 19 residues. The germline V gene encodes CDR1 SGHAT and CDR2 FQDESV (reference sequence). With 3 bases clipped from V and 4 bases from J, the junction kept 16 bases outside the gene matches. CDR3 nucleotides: TGTGCCAGCAGCTTGTCCCCCTTCGGACGGGGGGGCCTCACCGGGGAGCTGTTTTTT. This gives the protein CASSLSPFGRGGLTGELFF.

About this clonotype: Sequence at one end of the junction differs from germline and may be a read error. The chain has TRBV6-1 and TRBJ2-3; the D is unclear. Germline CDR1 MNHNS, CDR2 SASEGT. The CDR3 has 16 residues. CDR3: CASSVTLRAEADTKYF. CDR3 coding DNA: TGTGCCAGCAGTGTAACACTTAGGGCTGAGGCAGATACGAAGTATTTT.

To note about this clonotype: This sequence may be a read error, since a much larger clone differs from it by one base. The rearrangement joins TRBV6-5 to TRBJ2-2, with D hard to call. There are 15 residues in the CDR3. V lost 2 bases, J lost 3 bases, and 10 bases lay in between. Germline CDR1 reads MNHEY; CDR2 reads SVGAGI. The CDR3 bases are TGTGCCAGCAGTTACGGCTCGCGGTACACCGGGGAGCTGTTTTTT. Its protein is CASSYGSRYTGELFF.